Below are 17 T cell receptor beta chains sequenced from a single sample in a study of long-term antiretroviral therapy in people with HIV. Assay version v3.0 of immunoSEQ was used, and it was run at survey level. This table comes from immunoSEQ multiplex PCR, and its TCRdb copy is limited to in-frame clones, with some not included. Seen here are 20,000 to 30,000 clones, about 86% observed once, and the top ten hold around 5.6%. The sequences come from unsorted PBMCs, collected approximately 4.5 years after starting antiretroviral therapy. The receptor source for this set is a young man with HIV.

This rearrangement joins TRBV30 to TRBJ2-7, with a possible D match to TRBD1 (6 bases). CDR1 is GTSNPN and CDR2 is SVGIG in the germline V gene (reference sequence). V lost 3 bases, J lost 2 bases, and 11 bases lay in between. The CDR3 sequence is 13 residues long. The DNA for the CDR3 is TGTGCCTGGAGGCGAACAGGGACCTACGAGCAGTACTTC. This translates into CAWRRTGTYEQYF.

V and J are TRBV5-6 and TRBJ2-1; TRBD2 aligns across 8 bases. The V segment lost 0 bases and the J segment 4 bases; nucleotides outside the gene matches: 3. The CDR3 is 15 amino acids. CDR1 is SGHDT and CDR2 is YYEEEE in the germline V gene. The CDR3 is CASSLAGRGYNEQFF. The CDR3 bases are TGTGCCAGCAGCTTGGCCGGGAGGGGTTACAATGAGCAGTTCTTC.

This chain uses TRBV19 with TRBJ1-2; 8 bases map to TRBD1. CDR1 and CDR2 from the germline V gene are LNHDA and SQIVND (reference sequence). The length of the CDR3 is 14 residues. V dropped 4 bases and J dropped 5; count of bases not matched to a gene: 6. CDR3 coding DNA: TGTGCCAGTAGTACCCCGGGACAGGTTTATGGCTACACCTTC. Its protein product is CASSTPGQVYGYTF.

V usage is TRBV7-8 and J usage is TRBJ2-7; perhaps D is TRBD1 or TRBD2 (5 bases each). With 5 bases removed from V and 0 bases from J, the gap between germline ends came to 11 bases. This CDR3 spans 14 amino acids. The germline CDR1 and CDR2 sequences are SGHVS and FQNEAQ. The CDR3 region has the DNA TGTGCCAGCAGCGTCCGGGACGACTCCTACGAGCAGTACTTC. Translation gives CASSVRDDSYEQYF.

The chain couples TRBV7-3 to TRBJ2-7, with 10 bases identical to TRBD2. Looked up from germline, CDR1 is SGHTA and CDR2 is FQGTGA. V lost 2 bases to trimming and J lost 4 bases; unmatched junction nucleotides: 8. The CDR3 length is 16 residues. CDR3 in amino acids: CASSLEGTSAQYEQYF. In DNA form, the CDR3 reads TGTGCCAGCAGCTTAGAAGGGACTAGCGCCCAGTACGAGCAGTACTTC. The whole variable domain, remainder taken from reference TRBV7-3 and TRBJ2-7, is GAGVSQTPSNKVTEKGKYVELRCDPISGHTALYWYRQSLGQGPEFLIYFQGTGAADDSGLPNDRFFAVRPEGSVSTLKIQRTERGDSAVYLCASSLEGTSAQYEQYFGPGTRLTVT.

This clone is a singleton in its sample. The genes are TRBV18 and TRBJ2-1; 9 bases are shared with TRBD2. Germline V gives CDR1 KGHSH, CDR2 LQKENI. The CDR3 has 14 amino acids. The V segment lost 6 bases and the J segment 9 bases; nucleotides outside the gene matches: 9. In DNA form, the CDR3 reads TGTGCCAGCTCGCCCTTAGCGGGAGAGGTTGAGCAGTTCTTC. Amino acid sequence: CASSPLAGEVEQFF. The whole variable domain, remainder taken from reference TRBV18 and TRBJ2-1, is NAGVMQNPRHLVRRRGQEARLRCSPMKGHSHVYWYRQLPEEGLKFMVYLQKENIIDESGMPKERFSAEFPKEGPSILRIQQVVRGDSAAYFCASSPLAGEVEQFFGPGTRLTVL.

V is TRBV11-2 and J is TRBJ2-7; D ambiguous. V shed 4 bases and J shed 2 bases, with 9 bases lying between them. Germline V gene lookup returns CDR1 SGHAT and CDR2 FQNNGV. The CDR3 consists of 13 residues. For the CDR3, the DNA is TGTGCCAGCAGCTCAATACCTACCTACGAGCAGTACTTC. Translating it yields CASSSIPTYEQYF.

The V and J genes are TRBV5-1 and TRBJ1-4; 8 bases map to TRBD1. The CDR3 runs to 14 residues. In germline, CDR1 is SGHRS, CDR2 YFSETQ. Trimming removed 5 bases from V and 10 bases from J; junction bases left unmatched: 10. The CDR3 loop reads CASRSTGDLGKLFF. The CDR3 DNA reads TGCGCCAGCAGATCGACAGGGGACTTGGGAAAACTGTTTTTT.

The chain combines TRBV25-1 with TRBJ2-7; 7 bases are a match to TRBD2. CDR1 and CDR2 from the germline V gene are MGHDK and SYGVNS. CDR3 length: 18 residues. The V segment lost 0 bases and the J segment 3 bases; nucleotides outside the gene matches: 14. The CDR3 is CASSEYFWAGALIYEQYF. CDR3 nucleotide sequence: TGTGCCAGCAGTGAATATTTCTGGGCGGGAGCCCTTATCTACGAGCAGTACTTC.

The chain couples TRBV27 to TRBJ2-3; 12 bases map to TRBD2. CDR1 and CDR2 from the germline V gene are MNHEY and SMNVEV (reference sequence). V was pared by 6 bases and J by 11 bases, with 12 bases of the junction left unmatched. CDR3 length: 15 residues. CDR3 sequence (DNA): TGTGCCAGCAGGCGGACTAGCGGGACAGGCCCCCGGCAGTATTTT. This sequence encodes CASRRTSGTGPRQYF.

This clone was recorded once. This rearrangement joins TRBV9 to TRBJ2-7, with TRBD2 as a possible D gene (5 bases). Germline CDR1 SGDLS, CDR2 YYNGEE. This CDR3 spans 15 amino acids. Trimming shortened V by 4 bases and J by 0 bases, and 14 bases separated the two germline ends. The CDR3 region has the DNA TGTGCCAGCAGCCCCCGGACTTCTAGCTCCTACGAGCAGTACTTC. It encodes CASSPRTSSSYEQYF.

The CDR3 sequence: CASSLLRLGSGFYEQYF. CDR3 DNA sequence: TGTGCCAGCAGCTTATTAAGGTTGGGGTCCGGCTTTTACGAGCAGTACTTC. This sequence joins TRBV7-8 and TRBJ2-7; no firm D call. CDR3 length: 17 amino acids. Trimming took 2 bases from V and 4 from J, leaving 21 bases between them. Germline lookup yields CDR1 SGHVS and CDR2 FQNEAQ. Complete variable domain (other parts from reference TRBV7-8 and TRBJ2-7): GAGVSQSPRYKVAKRGQDVALRCDPISGHVSLFWYQQALGQGPEFLTYFQNEAQLDKSGLPSDRFFAERPEGSVSTLKIQRTQQEDSAVYLCASSLLRLGSGFYEQYFGPGTRLTVT.

The chain carries TRBV7-9 and TRBJ2-7; D is perhaps TRBD2 (5 bases). From germline, CDR1 is SEHNR and CDR2 FQNEAQ (reference sequence). This CDR3 contains 15 residues. Trimming took off 4 bases at V and 2 bases at J, with 15 bases between the two ends. In DNA form, the CDR3 reads TGTGCCAGCAGCTCGGCGGCGAGGGCGGCCTACGAGCAGTACTTC. This translates into CASSSAARAAYEQYF.

The chain carries TRBV27 and TRBJ2-1, with TRBD2 as a possible D gene (5 bases). This CDR3 comprises 16 residues. V gave up 3 bases and J gave up 3 bases, with 15 bases separating them. Germline CDR1 and CDR2: MNHEY and SMNVEV (reference sequence). The CDR3 reads CASSFYSGSHYNEQFF. Written as DNA, the CDR3 is TGTGCCAGCAGTTTTTATAGTGGGAGCCACTACAATGAGCAGTTCTTC.

The DNA of the CDR3 is TGTGCCAGCCCCTTGGACAGGGGGTACGAGCAGTACTTC. Its protein is CASPLDRGYEQYF. The chain has TRBV5-6 and TRBJ2-7, with 10 nucleotides matching TRBD1. This CDR3 region has 13 residues. The V gene's germline CDR1 is SGHDT and CDR2 YYEEEE. J lost 4 bases, V lost 7 bases, and 5 bases had no gene match.

V is TRBV2 and J is TRBJ1-5; a possible D gene is TRBD1 (5 bases). The CDR3 loop spans 15 amino acids. CDR1 is SNHLY, CDR2 FYNNEI, per germline. V was trimmed by 5 bases and J by 0 bases, leaving 11 bases between them. The CDR3 bases are TGTGCCAGCAGTTTCTTCGACAGTAGCAATCAGCCCCAGCATTTT. Its translation is CASSFFDSSNQPQHF.

The V and J genes are TRBV4-2 and TRBJ2-5, with 9 bases aligning to TRBD2. The CDR3 loop spans 17 amino acids. Unmatched junction bases numbered 9, after V lost 0 bases and J lost 4 bases. Per germline, CDR1 LGHNA and CDR2 YNFKEQ. This chain's CDR3 is CASSQDAGLAGRETQYF. The CDR3 DNA reads TGTGCCAGCAGCCAAGATGCCGGGCTAGCGGGGCGAGAGACCCAGTACTTC.